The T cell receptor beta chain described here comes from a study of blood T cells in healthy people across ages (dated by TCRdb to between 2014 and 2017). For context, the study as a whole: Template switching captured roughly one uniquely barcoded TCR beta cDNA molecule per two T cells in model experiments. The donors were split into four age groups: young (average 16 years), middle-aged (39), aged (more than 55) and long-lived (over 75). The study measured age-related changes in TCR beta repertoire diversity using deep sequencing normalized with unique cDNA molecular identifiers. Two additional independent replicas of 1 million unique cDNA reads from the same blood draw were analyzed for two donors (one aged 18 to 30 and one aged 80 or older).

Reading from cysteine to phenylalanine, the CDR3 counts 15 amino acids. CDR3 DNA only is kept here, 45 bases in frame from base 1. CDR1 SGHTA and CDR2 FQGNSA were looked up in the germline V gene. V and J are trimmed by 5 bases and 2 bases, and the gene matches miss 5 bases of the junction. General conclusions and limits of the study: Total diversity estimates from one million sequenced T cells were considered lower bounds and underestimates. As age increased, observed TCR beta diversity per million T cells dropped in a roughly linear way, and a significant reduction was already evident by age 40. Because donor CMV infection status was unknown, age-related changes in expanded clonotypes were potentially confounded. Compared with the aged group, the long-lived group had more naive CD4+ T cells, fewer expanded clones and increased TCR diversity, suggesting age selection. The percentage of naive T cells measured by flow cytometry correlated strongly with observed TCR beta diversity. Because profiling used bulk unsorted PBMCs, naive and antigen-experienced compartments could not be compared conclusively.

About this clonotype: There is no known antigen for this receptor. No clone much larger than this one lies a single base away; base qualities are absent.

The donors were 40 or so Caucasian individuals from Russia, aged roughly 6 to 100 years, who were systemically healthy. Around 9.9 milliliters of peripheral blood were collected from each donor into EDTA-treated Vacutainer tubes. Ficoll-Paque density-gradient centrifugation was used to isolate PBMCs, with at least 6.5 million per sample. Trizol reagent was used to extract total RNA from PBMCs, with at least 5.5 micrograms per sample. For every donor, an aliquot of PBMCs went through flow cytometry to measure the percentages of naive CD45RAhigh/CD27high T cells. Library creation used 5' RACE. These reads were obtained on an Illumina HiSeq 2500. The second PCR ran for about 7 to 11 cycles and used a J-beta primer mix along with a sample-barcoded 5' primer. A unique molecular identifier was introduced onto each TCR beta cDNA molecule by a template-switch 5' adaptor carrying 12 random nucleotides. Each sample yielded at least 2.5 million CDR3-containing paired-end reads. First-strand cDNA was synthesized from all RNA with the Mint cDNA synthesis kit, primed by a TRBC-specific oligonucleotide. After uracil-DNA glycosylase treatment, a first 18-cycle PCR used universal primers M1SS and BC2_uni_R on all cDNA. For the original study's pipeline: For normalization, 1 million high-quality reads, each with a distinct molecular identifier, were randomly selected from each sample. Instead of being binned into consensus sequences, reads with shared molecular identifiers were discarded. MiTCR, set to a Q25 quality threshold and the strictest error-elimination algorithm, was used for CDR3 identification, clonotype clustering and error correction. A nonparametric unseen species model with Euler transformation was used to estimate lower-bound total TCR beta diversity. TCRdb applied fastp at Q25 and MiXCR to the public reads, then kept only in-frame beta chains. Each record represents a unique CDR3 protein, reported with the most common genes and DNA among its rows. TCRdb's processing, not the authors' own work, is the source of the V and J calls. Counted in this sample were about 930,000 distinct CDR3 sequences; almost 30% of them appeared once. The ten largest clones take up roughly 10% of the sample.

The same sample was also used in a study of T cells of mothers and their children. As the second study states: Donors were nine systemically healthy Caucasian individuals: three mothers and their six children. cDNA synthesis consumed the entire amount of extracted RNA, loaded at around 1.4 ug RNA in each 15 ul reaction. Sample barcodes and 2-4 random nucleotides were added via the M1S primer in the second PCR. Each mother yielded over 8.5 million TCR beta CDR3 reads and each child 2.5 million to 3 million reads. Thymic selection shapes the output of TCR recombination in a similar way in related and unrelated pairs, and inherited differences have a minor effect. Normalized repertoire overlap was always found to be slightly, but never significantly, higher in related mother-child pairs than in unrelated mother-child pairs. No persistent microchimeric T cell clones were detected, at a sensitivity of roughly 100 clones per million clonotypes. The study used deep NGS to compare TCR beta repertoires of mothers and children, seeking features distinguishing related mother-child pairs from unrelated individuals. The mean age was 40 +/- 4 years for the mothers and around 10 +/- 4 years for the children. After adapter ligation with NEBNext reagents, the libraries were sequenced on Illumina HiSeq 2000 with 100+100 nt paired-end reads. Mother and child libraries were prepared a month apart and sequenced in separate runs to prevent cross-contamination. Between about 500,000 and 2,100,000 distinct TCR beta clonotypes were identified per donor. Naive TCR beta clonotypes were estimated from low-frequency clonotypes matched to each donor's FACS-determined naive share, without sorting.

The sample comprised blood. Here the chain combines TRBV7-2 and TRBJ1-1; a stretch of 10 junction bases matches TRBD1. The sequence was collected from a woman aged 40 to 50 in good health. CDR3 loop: CASSGQGGINTEAFF. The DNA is TGTGCCAGCAGCGGACAGGGGGGGATTAACACTGAAGCTTTCTTT.